Listed below are T cell receptor beta chains from one sample, sequenced in a study of spatial heterogeneity in lung cancer. TCRdb reprocessed the 5' RACE reads with MiXCR, giving one entry per CDR3 protein. This sample has fewer than 55,000 distinct CDR3 sequences, with 7.5% to 8% found just once. The input for sequencing was PBMCs, taken at surgery. The receptors were gathered from a female donor with early-stage non-small cell lung cancer. Both conserved end residues are part of each CDR3.

j_call v_call cdr3_aa
TRBJ2-1 TRBV6-2/TRBV6-3 CASREVNEQFF
TRBJ1-1 TRBV10-1 CASSESGGLGTEAFF
TRBJ1-4 TRBV19 CASSTTGARGKLFF
TRBJ1-1 TRBV7-2 CASVPSVMNTEAFF
TRBJ1-1 TRBV19 CASSSPSEAFF
TRBJ1-5 TRBV19 CASNWGGRNQPQHF
TRBJ1-3 TRBV4-3 CASSPSGTAGNTIYF
TRBJ2-5 TRBV11-2 CASSYGGAGQETQYF
TRBJ1-4 TRBV5-6 CASSLKGIPTNEKLFF
TRBJ2-3 TRBV12-3/TRBV12-4 CASRLAGGLLPTDTQYF
TRBJ2-1 TRBV19 CASSIYRDLSYNEQFF
TRBJ2-1 TRBV4-3 CASSRSVSGAGNEQFF
TRBJ2-7 TRBV20-1 CSASRVGEQYF
TRBJ2-7 TRBV6-2/TRBV6-3 CASSRTSGLYEQYF
TRBJ2-7 TRBV7-2 CASSLAMRPPEQYF
TRBJ2-1 TRBV20-1 CSAPTLGRGPDNEQFF
TRBJ2-5 TRBV6-2/TRBV6-3 CASSNQGGDNQETQYF
TRBJ2-5 TRBV6-2/TRBV6-3 CASSRAGGQETQYF
TRBJ1-1 TRBV2 CASSELGDTEAFF
TRBJ2-7 TRBV29-1 CSVNDGLTPEQYF
TRBJ1-5 TRBV29-1 CSVEGQRGQPQHF
TRBJ1-1 TRBV18 CASSPSGAGAWGISQAFF
TRBJ2-1 TRBV5-5 CASNLDTEQFF
TRBJ1-2 TRBV6-5 CASTLKTGAGNYGYTF
TRBJ1-1 TRBV14 CASSQLDGTEAFF
TRBJ2-5 TRBV11-1 CASSHRWEETQYF
TRBJ2-5 TRBV5-1 CASSQGTAQETQYF
TRBJ2-1 TRBV5-1 CASTPDGSSYNEQFF
TRBJ2-3 TRBV2 CASSTGGATDTQYF
TRBJ2-1 TRBV4-1 CASSPGGLSSYNEQFF
TRBJ2-7 TRBV7-9 CASSLALRESEQYF
TRBJ2-3 TRBV20-1 CSAKGGSSTDTQYF
TRBJ1-3 TRBV18 CASSPSTDSGNTIYF
TRBJ2-5 TRBV7-9 CAIPAMTGFQETQYF
TRBJ2-1 TRBV7-2 CASSLATGGYNEQFF